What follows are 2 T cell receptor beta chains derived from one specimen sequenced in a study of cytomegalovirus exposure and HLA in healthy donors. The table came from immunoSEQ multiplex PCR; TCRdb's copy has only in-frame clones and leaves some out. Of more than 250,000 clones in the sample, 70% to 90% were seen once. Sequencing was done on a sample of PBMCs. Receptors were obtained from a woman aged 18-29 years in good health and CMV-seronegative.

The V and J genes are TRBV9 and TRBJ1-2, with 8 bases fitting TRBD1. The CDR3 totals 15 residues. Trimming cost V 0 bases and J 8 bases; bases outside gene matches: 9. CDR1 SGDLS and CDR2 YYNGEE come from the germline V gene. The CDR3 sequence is CASSVGPGQGEGYTF. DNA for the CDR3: TGTGCCAGCAGCGTAGGCCCCGGACAGGGAGAGGGCTACACCTTC.

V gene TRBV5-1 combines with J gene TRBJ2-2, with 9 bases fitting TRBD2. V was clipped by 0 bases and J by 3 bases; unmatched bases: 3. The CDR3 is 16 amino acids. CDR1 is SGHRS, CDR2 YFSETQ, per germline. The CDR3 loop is CASSLELAGDTGELFF. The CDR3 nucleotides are TGCGCCAGCAGCTTGGAGTTAGCGGGAGACACCGGGGAGCTGTTTTTT.